The clone carrying this T cell receptor beta chain was detected once. This sample was taken from a study of blood T cell repertoires in COVID-19. Study in general: Sources were T cells, B-cell-depleted T cells, or PBMCs; the material itself was cDNA or gDNA.

The data were produced by immunoSEQ multiplex PCR, yet TCRdb's version contains in-frame clones alone and is incomplete. The repertoire holds 250,000 to 350,000 clones, with roughly 90% as singletons. Trimming took 0 bases from V and 3 from J, leaving 5 bases between them. CDR1 is KGHSH, CDR2 LQKENI, per germline. The CDR3 is 14 residues long. The chain uses TRBV18 and TRBJ2-2; D not resolved. The sequencing sample was made of peripheral blood. This TCR derives from a woman aged 40 to 50 who had recovered from COVID-19. For the CDR3, the DNA is TGTGCCAGCTCACCACCTCGGGACACCGGGGAGCTGTTTTTT. Protein sequence: CASSPPRDTGELFF.